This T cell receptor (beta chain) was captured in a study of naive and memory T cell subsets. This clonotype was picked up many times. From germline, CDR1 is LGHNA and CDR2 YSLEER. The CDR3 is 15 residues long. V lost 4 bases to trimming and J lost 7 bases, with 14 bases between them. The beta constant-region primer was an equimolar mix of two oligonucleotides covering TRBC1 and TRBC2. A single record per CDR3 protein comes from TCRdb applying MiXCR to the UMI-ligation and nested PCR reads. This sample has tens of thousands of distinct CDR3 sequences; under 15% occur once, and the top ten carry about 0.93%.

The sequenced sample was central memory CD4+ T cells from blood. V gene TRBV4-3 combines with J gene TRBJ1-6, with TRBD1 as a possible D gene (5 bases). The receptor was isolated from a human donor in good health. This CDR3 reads CASSRYGTENSPLHF. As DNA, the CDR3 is TGCGCCAGCAGCCGCTATGGGACGGAGAATTCACCCCTCCACTTT.